One sample yielded the 5 T cell receptor beta chains listed below, sequenced in a study of blood T cell repertoires in COVID-19 (dated by TCRdb to 2019 to 2021). Receptor amplification or capture employed the immunoSEQ multiplex PCR assay. Sourced from immuneACCESS, this table was stored by TCRdb with only in-frame sequences that have V and J called. A share of the clones is absent; for the studies checked, an unresolved V gene accounts for under half, and the remainder has no known explanation. The sample table contains hundreds of thousands of clones; only one count was recorded for 85% to 90% of them. Together, the top ten hold less than 2% of the sample. Sequences were obtained from PBMCs or T cells enriched from blood (not recorded which). The receptors originated from a man aged 35 to 55 who had recovered from COVID-19.

The genes are TRBV28 and TRBJ1-5; 7 bases map to TRBD1. V was clipped by 6 bases and J by 4 bases; unmatched bases: 12. Per the germline V gene, CDR1 is MDHEN and CDR2 is SYDVKM. This CDR3 region has 16 residues. This CDR3 reads CASSHHRGVVNQPQHF. In DNA, the CDR3 is TGTGCCAGCAGCCACCACAGGGGCGTCGTTAATCAGCCCCAGCATTTT.

This rearrangement joins TRBV21-1 to TRBJ1-5; TRBD1 is the table's D call, not checked against the DNA. TRBV21-1 is a pseudogene segment. The CDR3 runs to 15 residues. For the CDR3, the DNA is TGTGCCAGCAGCATAAACCGGGACAACAATCAGCCCCAGCATTTT. Translated, it gives CASSINRDNNQPQHF.

The sample holds one count of this clone. The chain carries TRBV11-3 and TRBJ2-3, with TRBD2 identical over 7 bases. The CDR3 sequence is 15 residues long. CDR1 and CDR2 from the germline V gene are SGHNT and YENEEA. The V and J ends lost 2 bases and 2 bases, in that order; junction bases with no gene match: 4. For the CDR3, the DNA is TGTGCCAGCAGCTTATCTAGCGGACCCACAGATACGCAGTATTTT. Translation gives CASSLSSGPTDTQYF.

V gene TRBV7-2 combines with J gene TRBJ1-6, with D possibly matching TRBD1 (5 bases). Germline CDR1 is SGHTA and CDR2 is FQGNSA. The length of the CDR3 is 13 residues. Trimming cost V 2 bases and J 10 bases, with 9 bases left between them. The CDR3 here is CASSLQGDSPLHF. CDR3 nucleotides: TGTGCCAGCAGCTTACAGGGCGACTCACCCCTCCACTTT.

The rearrangement links TRBV6-2 or TRBV6-3 to TRBJ2-2; 8 bases align to TRBD2. V shed 4 bases, J shed 4 bases, and the junction held 11 bases outside the gene matches. Germline V gene data show CDR1 as MNHEY and CDR2 as SVGEGT. The CDR3 consists of 17 residues. DNA of the CDR3: TGTGCCAGCAGTTCTCAGCGGGGGTACCCGGGCACCGGGGAGCTGTTTTTT. Protein: CASSSQRGYPGTGELFF.